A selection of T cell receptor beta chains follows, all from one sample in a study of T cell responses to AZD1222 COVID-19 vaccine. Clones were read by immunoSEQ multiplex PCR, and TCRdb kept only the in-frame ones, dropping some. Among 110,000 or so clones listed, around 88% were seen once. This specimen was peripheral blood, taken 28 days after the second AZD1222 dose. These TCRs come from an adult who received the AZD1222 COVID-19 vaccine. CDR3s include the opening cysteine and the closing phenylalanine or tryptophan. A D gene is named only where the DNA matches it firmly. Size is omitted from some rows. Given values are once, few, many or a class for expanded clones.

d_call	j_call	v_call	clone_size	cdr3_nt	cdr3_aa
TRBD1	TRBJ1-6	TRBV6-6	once	TGTGCCAGCAGTCCGCCCAGACAGGGTATTTATAATTCACCCCTCCACTTT	CASSPPRQGIYNSPLHF
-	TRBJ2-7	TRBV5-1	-	TGCGCCAGCAAGTCGGGCCCGAGCTCCTACGAGCAGTACTTC	CASKSGPSSYEQYF
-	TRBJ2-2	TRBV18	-	TGTGCCAGCTCACCAAAGTCCCAGGCAACCGGGGAGCTGTTTTTT	CASSPKSQATGELFF
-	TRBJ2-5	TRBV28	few	TGTGCCAGCAGTTCCTCCAGTGAGACCCAGTACTTC	CASSSSSETQYF
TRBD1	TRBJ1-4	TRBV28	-	TGTGCCAGCTACCCCGGGACAGGGACGACTAATGAAAAACTGTTTTTT	CASYPGTGTTNEKLFF
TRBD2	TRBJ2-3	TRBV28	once	TGTGCCAGCAGTGGGGGGGGAGGTGGTACGCAGTATTTT	CASSGGGGGTQYF
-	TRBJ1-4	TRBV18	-	TGTGCCAGCTCACGGGGGGCGGAAGAAGAAAAACTGTTTTTT	CASSRGAEEEKLFF
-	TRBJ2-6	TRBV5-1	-	TGCGCCAGCAGCTTGTGGTCGGTCTCTGGGGCCAACGTCCTGACTTTC	CASSLWSVSGANVLTF
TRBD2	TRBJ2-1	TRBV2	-	TGTGCCAGCACTCCGGGACTAGCAAGGATCTTC	CASTPGLARIF
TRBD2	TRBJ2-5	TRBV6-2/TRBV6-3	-	TGTGCCAGCAGTTACGAGGCTAGCGGGGGGGCCCAGTACTTC	CASSYEASGGAQYF
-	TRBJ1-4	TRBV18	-	TGTGCCAGCTCCCCGACAGGCCCCGGGACTAATGAAAAACTGTTTTTT	CASSPTGPGTNEKLFF
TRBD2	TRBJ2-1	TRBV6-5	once	TGTGCCAGCAGTTTCCAGGGCGGGGGGACTTACAATGAGCAGTTCTTC	CASSFQGGGTYNEQFF
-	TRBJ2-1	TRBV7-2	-	TGTGCCAGCAGCTTAGTAGCGGCCAATGAGCAGTTCTTC	CASSLVAANEQFF
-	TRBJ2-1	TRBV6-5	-	TGTGCCAGCAGCGGGGGCGGGGAGCAGTTCTTC	CASSGGGEQFF
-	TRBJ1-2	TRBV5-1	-	TGCGCCAGCAGCTTGGAGGCGGTTCCTGCCGTTTATGGCTACACCTTC	CASSLEAVPAVYGYTF
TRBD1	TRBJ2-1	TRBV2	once	TGTGCCAGCAGTGCCGACAGGGCACCCATATCCTATGAGCAGTTCTTC	CASSADRAPISYEQFF
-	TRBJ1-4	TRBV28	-	TGTGCCAGCAGCGTCAGGGCCAATGAAAAACTGTTTTTT	CASSVRANEKLFF
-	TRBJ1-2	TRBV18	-	TGTGCCAGCTCAGGGGAATTCCAGGGCCTCGATGGCTACACCTTC	CASSGEFQGLDGYTF
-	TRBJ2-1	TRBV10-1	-	TGCGCCAGCAGTGAACTGGTAGAGCAGTTCTTC	CASSELVEQFF
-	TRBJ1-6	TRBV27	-	TGTGCCAGCAGTTCGAGCTCCTATAATTCACCCCTCCACTTT	CASSSSSYNSPLHF
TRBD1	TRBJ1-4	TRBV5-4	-	TGTGCCAGCAGAGGACAGGGGAGGGGTAATGAAAAACTGTTTTTT	CASRGQGRGNEKLFF
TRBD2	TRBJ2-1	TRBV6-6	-	TGTGCCAGCAGCCATCCGACTAGCGGGGGGGAAGTATCTTCCTACAATGAGCAGTTCTTC	CASSHPTSGGEVSSYNEQFF
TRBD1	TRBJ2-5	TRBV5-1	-	TGCGCCAGCAGTCCAGGGGGCCAAGAGACCCAGTACTTC	CASSPGGQETQYF